Shown below are 8 T cell receptor beta chains from a single sample sequenced in a study of cytomegalovirus exposure and HLA in healthy donors. PCR primers comprised 60 Vbeta and 13 Jbeta primers. Generated by immunoSEQ multiplex PCR, the TCRdb table keeps only in-frame clones and is missing some. The sample yields some 140,000 clones, approximately 79% seen once. Material: PBMCs. The receptors stem from a man aged 50-60 years in good health and CMV-seropositive.

In its sample, this clone was seen a few times. The genes are TRBV5-6 and TRBJ2-7; D may be TRBD1 (8 bases). Germline CDR1 SGHDT, CDR2 YYEEEE. The CDR3 covers 18 residues. V was clipped by 2 bases and J by 4 bases, with 25 bases between them. CDR3 region: CASSLPGQAKRGIYEQYF. CDR3 DNA: TGTGCCAGCAGCTTACCGGGACAGGCTAAGCGGGGCATATACGAGCAGTACTTC.

The V and J genes are TRBV5-4 and TRBJ2-1, with 12 bases fitting TRBD2. The CDR3 covers 15 residues. The ends lost 3 bases at V and 4 bases at J; junction bases unmatched: 2. Germline CDR1 SGHNT, CDR2 YYREEE (reference sequence). Here the CDR3 reads CASSSGLAGYNEQFF. The CDR3 DNA reads TGTGCCAGCAGCTCCGGACTAGCGGGGTACAATGAGCAGTTCTTC.

The gene calls are TRBV2 and TRBJ1-2, with 7 positions matching TRBD1. Trimming removed 4 bases from V and 7 bases from J; junction bases left unmatched: 6. Germline V gene sequence: CDR1 SNHLY, CDR2 FYNNEI. The length of the CDR3 is 13 residues. The CDR3 nucleotides read TGTGCCAGCAGTGGAACAAACAGGGGTGGCTACACCTTC. Translating gives CASSGTNRGGYTF.

The CDR3 DNA sequence: TGTGCCAGTAGTGCCCTCCTGAGGGAGAAGAACACCGGGGAGCTGTTTTTT. Translation: CASSALLREKNTGELFF. The chain carries TRBV19 and TRBJ2-2; maybe TRBD2 (5 bases). V lost 5 bases and J 1 base, leaving 17 bases between the germline ends. From germline, CDR1 is LNHDA and CDR2 SQIVND (reference sequence). This CDR3 comprises 17 residues.

This chain joins TRBV7-3 and TRBJ2-2, with D unresolved. This CDR3 is built from 14 residues. CDR1 is SGHTA, CDR2 FQGTGA, per germline. Trimming left V 3 bases short and J 8 bases short, with 13 bases between. In nucleotides, the CDR3 is TGTGCCAGCAGCTTGGGTCCTTCCGGGGGGGAGCTGTTTTTT. Translated: CASSLGPSGGELFF.

The chain carries TRBV5-5 and TRBJ1-1; no clear D. With 2 bases removed from V and 2 bases from J, the gap between germline ends came to 7 bases. This CDR3 comprises 13 residues. In germline, CDR1 is SGHKS, CDR2 YYEKEE (reference sequence). CDR3 protein: CASSLTENTEAFF. CDR3 DNA: TGTGCCAGCAGCTTAACAGAAAACACTGAAGCTTTCTTT.

The chain links TRBV10-3 to TRBJ2-5; TRBD1 agrees at 9 bases. The J call could be wrong; TRBJ2-7 is a better fit for the DNA end. The CDR3 is 15 amino acids. Germline CDR1 is ENHRY and CDR2 is SYGVKD. DNA of the CDR3: TGTGCCATCAGTGTAGGGACAGGGTACTCCTACGAGCAGTACTTC. This gives the protein CAISVGTGYSYEQYF.

J is TRBJ2-1 and V is TRBV4-2; 8 bases match TRBD2. The CDR3 loop spans 16 amino acids. The V and J ends lost 4 bases and 2 bases, in that order; junction bases with no gene match: 7. Per germline, CDR1 LGHNA and CDR2 YNFKEQ. CDR3 bases: TGTGCCAGCAGCCTGGGGGCGGGAGGTCCCTACAATGAGCAGTTCTTC. Protein: CASSLGAGGPYNEQFF.